This paragraph covers one TCR beta chain sequence. This clonotype was counted only a few times. Its antigen remains undetermined. The record has no base qualities; no much larger clone is one base away. The junction shows trimming of 4 bases on V and 1 base on J, plus 14 bases between the germline ends. The CDR3 holds 16 amino acids from the cysteine to the phenylalanine. Only the CDR3 region is kept as DNA, spanning 48 bases read in frame from base 1. The instrument given in TCRdb is Illumina HiSeq 1500. In-frame beta chains were kept once TCRdb had trimmed the public reads at Q25 with fastp and called clones with MiXCR. Each CDR3 protein gets just one entry, which takes the most common genes and DNA from the rows behind it. This sample holds around 900,000 distinct CDR3 sequences; roughly 30% were observed only once. 10% to 15% of the sample is held by the ten biggest clonotypes. The sample's treatment or condition, from its label and the paper: in vitro stimulation with specific CMV peptide epitopes to enrich CMV-specific T cells.

These data come from a study of T cell repertoires in cytomegalovirus infection (dated by TCRdb to about 2019). A note on the overall study: Recently identified HLA-C-restricted CMV epitopes, whose presentation resists viral immunomodulation, were targeted by peptide stimulations together with well-studied HLA-B-restricted epitopes. Because public TCR beta signatures pointed to carriage of CMV infection together with the matching HLA type, the HLA type of each donor mattered for the analysis.

Study-wide findings and limitations: The ex vivo response was dominated by HLA-C-restricted CMV-specific TCR beta clonotypes, and the single most frequent clonotype in two of eight donors was supplied by these HLA-C-restricted clonotypes. Cumulative frequency of public TCR beta family members discriminated carriers of CMV infection plus the relevant HLA type in this cohort and an independent approximately 350-donor cohort.

The sequencing here drew on cultured CD8+ T cells from PBMCs, taken from culture after CMV antigen stimulation. The receptor was isolated from a human donor in good health (CMV status not recorded). Some clones in this sample may be carry-over from other donors' samples. The rearranged segments are TRBV12-3 or TRBV12-4 and TRBJ2-1; possibly the D gene is TRBD1, per 5 matching bases. The DNA reads as follows: TGTGCCAGCAGTTCATGGGCAGGGCTTTCCTACAATGAGCAGTTCTTC. It codes for CASSSWAGLSYNEQFF.